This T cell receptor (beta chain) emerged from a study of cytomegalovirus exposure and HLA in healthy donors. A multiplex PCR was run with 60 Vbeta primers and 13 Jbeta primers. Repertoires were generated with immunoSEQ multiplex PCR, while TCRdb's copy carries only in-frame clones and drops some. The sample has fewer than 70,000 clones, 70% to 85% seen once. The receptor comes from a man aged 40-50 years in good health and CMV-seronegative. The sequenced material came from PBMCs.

The CDR3 region is CASRDGLLNTEAFF. CDR3 bases: TGTGCCAGTAGGGATGGACTTTTGAACACTGAAGCTTTCTTT. V usage is TRBV19 and J usage is TRBJ1-1; D is undetermined. V was clipped by 6 bases and J by 0 bases, with 11 bases between them. Germline values: CDR1 LNHDA, CDR2 SQIVND (reference sequence). The CDR3 totals 14 residues.